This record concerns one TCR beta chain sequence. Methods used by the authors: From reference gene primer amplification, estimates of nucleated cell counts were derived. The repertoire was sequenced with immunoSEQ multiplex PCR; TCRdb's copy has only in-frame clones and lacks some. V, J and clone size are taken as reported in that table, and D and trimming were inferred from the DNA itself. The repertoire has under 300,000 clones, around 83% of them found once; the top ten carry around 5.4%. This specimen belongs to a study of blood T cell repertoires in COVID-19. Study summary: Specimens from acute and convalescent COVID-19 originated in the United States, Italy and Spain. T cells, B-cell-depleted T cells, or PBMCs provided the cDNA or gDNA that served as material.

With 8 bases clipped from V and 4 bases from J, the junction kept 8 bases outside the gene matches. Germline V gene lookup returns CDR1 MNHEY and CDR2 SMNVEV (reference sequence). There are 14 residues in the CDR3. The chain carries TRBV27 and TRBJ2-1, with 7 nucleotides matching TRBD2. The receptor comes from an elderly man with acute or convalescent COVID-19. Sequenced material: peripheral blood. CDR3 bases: TGTGCCAGCTCGGCGGGGGTTGGGTACAATGAGCAGTTCTTC. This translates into CASSAGVGYNEQFF.